One sample yielded the 5 T cell receptor beta chains listed below, sequenced in a study of cytomegalovirus exposure and HLA in healthy donors. The PCR made use of 60 Vbeta and 13 Jbeta primers. Method: immunoSEQ multiplex PCR; TCRdb's copy keeps in-frame clones and lacks some. This table holds around 200,000 clones, under 85% found once. Input material: PBMCs. The receptor source for this set is a woman between 18 and 29 years old in good health and CMV-seronegative.

The J gene is TRBJ2-6, the V gene TRBV14, with TRBD1 as a possible D gene (5 bases). The V and J ends lost 0 bases and 0 bases respectively, with 9 bases between them. From germline, CDR1 is SGHDN and CDR2 FVKESK. The length of the CDR3 is 17 residues. Here the CDR3 DNA reads TGTGCCAGCAGCCAAGAAAGGGGTATCTCTGGGGCCAACGTCCTGACTTTC. Encoded protein: CASSQERGISGANVLTF.

The V and J genes are TRBV28 and TRBJ2-7, with 10 positions matching TRBD1. V was clipped by 7 bases and J by 4 bases; unmatched bases: 10. This CDR3 comprises 15 residues. The V gene's germline CDR1 is MDHEN and CDR2 SYDVKM. The CDR3 sequence is CASKKPGQGIYEQYF. The CDR3 nucleotides read TGTGCCAGCAAGAAACCGGGACAGGGGATATACGAGCAGTACTTC.

The chain links TRBV10-3 to TRBJ2-2, with D perhaps matching TRBD1 (6 bases). The CDR3 extends over 14 amino acids. The V end lost 3 bases, the J end lost 1 base, and 6 bases lay between the germline ends. CDR1 and CDR2 (germline): ENHRY, SYGVKD. CDR3 nucleotides: TGTGCCATCAGTGACAGGGGGAACACCGGGGAGCTGTTTTTT. Its protein product is CAISDRGNTGELFF.

This chain connects TRBV6-5 to TRBJ2-2, with D unclear. The CDR3 is 15 amino acids. V was clipped by 0 bases and J by 0 bases, with 5 bases between them. Germline V gene data show CDR1 as MNHEY and CDR2 as SVGAGI. CDR3 coding DNA: TGTGCCAGCAGTTACTCGATAGCGAACACCGGGGAGCTGTTTTTT. Translation: CASSYSIANTGELFF.

The V and J genes are TRBV27 and TRBJ1-5; D is unresolved. The CDR3 runs 14 residues. Looked up from germline, CDR1 is MNHEY and CDR2 is SMNVEV (reference sequence). The V end was cut by 2 bases, the J end by 4 bases, with 9 bases between. The CDR3 reads CASSLTGPNQPQHF. For the CDR3, the DNA is TGTGCCAGCAGTTTAACCGGTCCTAATCAGCCCCAGCATTTT.